These 27 T cell receptor beta chains came from one sample sequenced in a study of Graves' ophthalmopathy and Graves' hyperthyroidism. Amplification of TCR beta CDR3 regions used RNA transcripts. Second-round multiplex PCR came after a first-round RT-PCR that employed HTBI primers. MiXCR, run by TCRdb on the multiplex PCR reads, gives a single entry per CDR3 protein. The sample shows almost 750,000 distinct CDR3 sequences, 35% to 50% of them seen only once. Material for sequencing was peripheral blood. Every receptor here comes from an adult man with Graves' ophthalmopathy.

This clonotype was counted a few times. This chain joins TRBV15 and TRBJ1-2, with TRBD1 as a possible D gene (5 bases). V lost 4 bases, J lost 4 bases, and 13 bases lay in between. The CDR3 runs to 14 residues. CDR1 and CDR2 (germline): LNHNV, YYDKDF (reference sequence). The CDR3 DNA reads TGTGCCACCAGCACAGGGACTGCTAGCTATGGCTACACCTTC. As protein: CATSTGTASYGYTF.

V gene TRBV29-1 combines with J gene TRBJ1-3; D gene ambiguous. The CDR3 is 13 amino acids. Germline CDR1 reads SQVTM; CDR2 reads ANQGSEA. CDR3 region: CSETRTSGNTIYF. The CDR3 nucleotides are TGCAGTGAGACGCGTACCTCTGGAAACACCATATATTTT.

The V gene is TRBV20-1, the J gene TRBJ2-5, with D perhaps TRBD2 (6 bases). Germline CDR1 is DFQATT and CDR2 is SNEGSKA (reference sequence). The V and J ends lost 4 bases and 4 bases respectively, with 19 bases between them. The CDR3 loop spans 15 amino acids. The CDR3 DNA reads TGCAGTGCTATGACTAGTCCACGGGGTGCAGAGACCCAGTACTTC. Encoded protein: CSAMTSPRGAETQYF.

This clonotype turned up a few times. This chain uses TRBV7-2 with TRBJ1-1; a weak D match, TRBD1 (5 bases). Germline V gene data show CDR1 as SGHTA and CDR2 as FQGNSA. The CDR3 sequence is 15 residues long. The V and J ends lost 2 bases and 6 bases respectively, with 16 bases between them. CDR3 coding DNA: TGTGCCAGCAGCTTAAATCAGGGTAGGATAGCTGAAGCTTTCTTT. This encodes CASSLNQGRIAEAFF.

This chain connects TRBV2 to TRBJ1-5; tentatively, D is TRBD1 (6 bases). The CDR3 has 14 amino acids. Germline CDR1 reads SNHLY; CDR2 reads FYNNEI. Trimming left V 6 bases short and J 5 bases short, with 14 bases between. DNA of the CDR3: TGTGCCAGCAGCCCCGGGACACGTTATCAGCCCCAGCATTTT. Translated: CASSPGTRYQPQHF.

The chain carries TRBV25-1 and TRBJ1-4, with D unresolved. This CDR3 is 17 amino acids long. Trimming cost V 4 bases and J 8 bases, with 23 bases left between them. Germline loops: CDR1 MGHDK, CDR2 SYGVNS. The CDR3 spells CASSARPRASPEEKLFF. For the CDR3, the DNA is TGTGCCAGCAGTGCTAGACCAAGGGCGTCCCCCGAGGAAAAACTGTTTTTT.

A word on this clonotype: This sequence may be a read error, since a much larger clone differs from it by one base. V usage is TRBV24-1 and J usage is TRBJ1-5, with 10 bases identical to TRBD1. There are 16 residues in the CDR3. The V gene end was trimmed by 4 bases and the J gene end by 6 bases; junction bases not matched to a gene: 8. Looked up from germline, CDR1 is KGHDR and CDR2 is SFDVKD. The CDR3 sequence is CATSESGDRGFQPQHF. For the CDR3, the DNA is TGTGCCACCAGTGAGTCCGGGGACAGGGGATTTCAGCCCCAGCATTTT.

The chain combines TRBV20-1 with TRBJ2-5; 8 bases are a match to TRBD2. Trimming took 1 base from V and 1 from J; bases not matched to a gene: 5. Germline loops: CDR1 DFQATT, CDR2 SNEGSKA (reference sequence). There are 15 residues in the CDR3. CDR3 bases: TGCAGTGCTAGAGTTGGAGCGGGGGTCCAAGAGACCCAGTACTTC. Translated: CSARVGAGVQETQYF.

This clonotype was recorded at least ten times. The rearrangement links TRBV2 to TRBJ1-1; weak D call: TRBD1 (6 bases). This CDR3 contains 14 residues. CDR1 SNHLY and CDR2 FYNNEI come from the germline V gene. V lost 1 base to trimming and J lost 3 bases, with 9 bases between them. CDR3 in amino acids: CASSEVRGDTEAFF. The CDR3 DNA sequence: TGTGCCAGCAGTGAAGTAAGGGGGGACACTGAAGCTTTCTTT.

This clonotype was seen just once. One base away lies a much larger clone, so this may be a sequencing read error. The chain has TRBV10-3 and TRBJ1-3, with D unclear. The CDR3 extends over 15 amino acids. Germline CDR1 ENHRY, CDR2 SYGVKD. CDR3 bases: TGTGCCATCAGTGAGTCGGCCGCGTTGGGAAACGCCATATATTTT. As protein: CAISESAALGNAIYF.

Note on this clonotype: A much larger clone differs by one base, so this may be a read error. The CDR3 DNA reads TGTGCCAGCAGCTCTTACAGGGACACTGAAGCTTGCTTT. Its protein is CASSSYRDTEACF. This chain joins TRBV7-9 and TRBJ1-1; possibly TRBD1 for D (6 bases). The CDR3 consists of 13 residues. Germline CDR1 and CDR2: SEHNR and FQNEAQ (reference sequence).

This clonotype was observed at least ten times. Here the CDR3 reads CSVEDVGLNTEAFF. CDR3 nucleotide sequence: TGCAGCGTTGAAGATGTAGGTTTGAACACTGAAGCTTTCTTT. This chain connects TRBV29-1 to TRBJ1-1; D not certain. The CDR3 spans 14 residues. From germline, CDR1 is SQVTM and CDR2 ANQGSEA. V was trimmed by 0 bases and J by 0 bases, leaving 8 bases between them.

This clonotype was found many times. The chain links TRBV2 to TRBJ1-5, with 8 bases lining up with TRBD1. In germline, CDR1 is SNHLY, CDR2 FYNNEI. This CDR3 comprises 13 residues. The junction had 5 bases not matched to a gene; V was cut back by 6 bases and J by 7 bases. Here the CDR3 reads CASSGDRRQPQHF. The CDR3 region has the DNA TGTGCCAGCAGCGGGGACAGGAGACAGCCCCAGCATTTT.

Many counts were recorded for this clonotype. V gene TRBV24-1 combines with J gene TRBJ2-2, with 9 bases matching TRBD2. After removal of 1 base from V and 9 bases from J, the junction contained 8 bases not matched to a gene. The CDR3 has 16 amino acids. Germline CDR1 is KGHDR and CDR2 is SFDVKD. The CDR3: CATSDFRTSVHRELFF. DNA for the CDR3: TGTGCCACCAGTGATTTTAGGACTAGCGTCCACCGGGAGCTGTTTTTT.

J is TRBJ1-1 and V is TRBV19; 8 bases fit TRBD1. This CDR3 spans 14 amino acids. The V and J ends lost 6 bases and 6 bases, in that order; junction bases with no gene match: 9. Looked up from germline, CDR1 is LNHDA and CDR2 is SQIVND (reference sequence). CDR3 nucleotides: TGTGCCAGTAGGACGTTACAGGGGGGCGCTGAAGCTTTCTTT. Its translation: CASRTLQGGAEAFF.

This clonotype was seen repeatedly, ten times or more. The V call is TRBV7-8, the J call TRBJ1-2; a possible D gene is TRBD1 (5 bases). Germline V CDR1 and CDR2: SGHVS, FQNEAQ. With 1 base removed from V and 8 bases from J, the gap between germline ends came to 17 bases. The CDR3 has 15 residues. As DNA, the CDR3 is TGTGCCAGCAGCTTAGGTCATCTTGGGGGTTACGGCTACACCTTC. As protein: CASSLGHLGGYGYTF.

This clonotype was observed many times. The rearrangement joins TRBV29-1 to TRBJ1-1, with 9 bases fitting TRBD1. This CDR3 has 13 amino acids. V gave up 6 bases and J gave up 3 bases; unmatched junction bases: 5. Germline V CDR1 and CDR2: SQVTM, ANQGSEA. CDR3 in DNA: TGCAGCGTAGAACAGGGGGCTTACACTGAAGCTTTCTTT. Translating it yields CSVEQGAYTEAFF.

This clonotype has at least ten counts. The rearrangement uses TRBV11-2 and TRBJ1-1, with D unresolved. The CDR3 runs to 13 residues. The germline V and J ends were trimmed by 2 bases and 7 bases, with 11 bases remaining between them. Germline V gene data show CDR1 as SGHAT and CDR2 as FQNNGV. This CDR3 reads CASSLSGSSEAFF. DNA of the CDR3: TGTGCCAGCAGCTTATCCGGGTCGAGTGAAGCTTTCTTT.

A few counts support this clonotype. A junction boundary mismatches the germline segment, possibly from a read error. The chain uses TRBV24-1 and TRBJ1-5, with D possibly matching TRBD1 (6 bases). Germline V gene data show CDR1 as KGHDR and CDR2 as SFDVKD. The CDR3 loop spans 14 amino acids. CDR3 in DNA: TGTGCCAGCAGTATCGGGGGACAAAATCAGCCCCAGCATTTT. It specifies CASSIGGQNQPQHF.

There are many counts of this clonotype. The CDR3 loop is CASSIGRGYEQYF. The DNA for the CDR3 is TGTGCCAGTAGTATCGGCAGGGGTTACGAGCAGTACTTC. This sequence joins TRBV19 and TRBJ2-7; D perhaps matches TRBD1 (6 bases). This CDR3 spans 13 amino acids. CDR1 LNHDA and CDR2 SQIVND come from the germline V gene (reference sequence). V lost 3 bases and J 4 bases, leaving 10 bases between the germline ends.

There are many counts of this clonotype. The gene calls are TRBV12-3 or TRBV12-4 and TRBJ1-1; D call uncertain. This CDR3 has 13 amino acids. The V end lost 7 bases, the J end lost 6 bases, and 15 bases lay between the germline ends. The CDR3 sequence: CASNEGVEAEAFF. CDR3 bases: TGTGCCAGCAATGAAGGAGTGGAGGCTGAAGCTTTCTTT.

This clonotype has only a few counts. The genes are TRBV5-6 and TRBJ1-1, with 9 bases fitting TRBD1. This CDR3 contains 16 residues. The V and J ends lost 0 bases and 0 bases, in that order; junction bases with no gene match: 3. Germline CDR1 reads SGHDT; CDR2 reads YYEEEE. CDR3: CASSLGTGVLNTEAFF. The CDR3 nucleotides are TGTGCCAGCAGCTTGGGGACAGGGGTACTGAACACTGAAGCTTTCTTT.

The table lists this clonotype with a few counts. The chain couples TRBV6-6 to TRBJ1-6; 7 nucleotides match TRBD1. The length of the CDR3 is 16 residues. Germline CDR1 is MNHNY and CDR2 is SVGAGI (reference sequence). V shed 0 bases, J shed 6 bases, and the junction held 5 bases outside the gene matches. The CDR3 loop is CASSYSRGQGNSPLHF. The CDR3 region has the DNA TGTGCCAGCAGTTACTCGAGGGGGCAGGGTAATTCACCCCTCCACTTT.

This chain joins TRBV20-1 and TRBJ1-2; D perhaps matches TRBD1 (6 bases). CDR3 length: 14 amino acids. V lost 2 bases and J lost 7, with 17 bases in between. In germline, CDR1 is DFQATT, CDR2 SNEGSKA (reference sequence). The CDR3 sequence: CSARNIQGWGGYTF. CDR3 DNA sequence: TGCAGTGCTAGAAACATTCAGGGGTGGGGTGGCTACACCTTC.

Details on this clonotype: Since no conserved phenylalanine or tryptophan closes the CDR3, a read error is the likely cause. The chain joins TRBV2 to TRBJ2-7; 13 nucleotides align to TRBD2. Per the germline V gene, CDR1 is SNHLY and CDR2 is FYNNEI. The CDR3 has 17 amino acids. For the CDR3, the DNA is TGTGCCATCAGTGGGTCTGGGACTAGCGGGGTAACCTACGAGCAGTACTGC. Amino acids: CAISGSGTSGVTYEQYC.

At least ten counts were recorded for this clonotype. The chain joins TRBV15 to TRBJ1-2, with unresolved D. V was shortened by 0 bases and J by 5 bases, with 10 bases between the two germline ends. Looked up from germline, CDR1 is LNHNV and CDR2 is YYDKDF (reference sequence). The CDR3 is 14 residues long. The CDR3 spells CATSREVGSYGYTF. As DNA, the CDR3 is TGTGCCACCAGCAGAGAGGTCGGGAGTTATGGCTACACCTTC.

The chain couples TRBV5-1 to TRBJ2-7; 11 bases are a match to TRBD1. The germline CDR1 and CDR2 sequences are SGHRS and YFSETQ. The trim removed 3 bases at V and 2 bases at J, leaving 16 bases unmatched. The CDR3 contains 19 residues. For the CDR3, the DNA is TGCGCCAGCAGCTCCGTCGATTTACTTGGGGACAGGGGGACCTACGAGCAGTACTTC. Translated: CASSSVDLLGDRGTYEQYF. The full variable domain, with the rest looked up from reference TRBV5-1 and TRBJ2-7, is KAGVTQTPRYLIKTRGQQVTLSCSPISGHRSVSWYQQTPGQGLQFLFEYFSETQRNKGNFPGRFSGRQFSNSRSEMNVSTLELGDSALYLCASSSVDLLGDRGTYEQYFGPGTRLTVT.